What follows are 2 T cell receptor beta chains derived from one specimen sequenced in a study of breast tumors, draining lymph nodes, adjacent tissues. In TCRdb, the multiplex PCR reads were re-called with MiXCR into one record per CDR3 protein. The sample lists about 150,000 distinct CDR3 sequences, around a third occurring once. Axillary draining lymph nodes of breast cancer patients supplied the node samples. The sequencing sample was made of axillary lymph node tissue. These receptors were collected from a female donor with breast cancer. Some clones in this sample may be carry-over from other donors' samples.

This clonotype was seen repeatedly, ten times or more. This chain connects TRBV30 to TRBJ1-6; perhaps TRBD1 as D (6 bases). Between the trimmed V and J ends, which lost 3 bases and 0 bases, there was a span of 21 bases. CDR1 and CDR2 from the germline V gene are GTSNPN and SVGIG (reference sequence). This CDR3 is 19 amino acids long. The CDR3 DNA follows: TGTGCCTGGAGCCGAAGGGGACAACCCTCGAGCTCCTATAATTCACCCCTCCACTTT. It translates to CAWSRRGQPSSSYNSPLHF.

This clonotype was seen ten or more times. The V and J genes are TRBV7-9 and TRBJ2-4; TRBD1 matches 9 bases. Germline CDR1 reads SEHNR; CDR2 reads FQNEAQ (reference sequence). There are 13 residues in the CDR3. Trimming cost V 1 base and J 14 bases; bases outside gene matches: 6. The CDR3 is CASSLGDRESEYF. CDR3 bases: TGTGCCAGCAGCTTAGGGGACAGGGAATCGGAGTACTTC.